These T cell receptor beta chains were read from a single sample in a study of T cells in Graves' hyperthyroidism and ophthalmopathy. TCRdb recomputed calls from the multiplex PCR reads with MiXCR, one row per CDR3 protein. The sample has hundreds of thousands of distinct CDR3 sequences; over 35% are singletons. Sequencing was carried out using blood. The receptors shown here come from a man aged 18 to 35 with Graves' hyperthyroidism. CDR3s include the opening cysteine and the closing phenylalanine or tryptophan. Fields, in order: V gene, clone size, D gene, J gene, CDR3 protein, CDR3 DNA. The D gene is left open where the match is weak. Size is omitted from some rows. Given values are once, few, many or a class for expanded clones.

V: TRBV7-2; size: many; D: TRBD1; J: TRBJ2-6; CDR3: CASSGQGIGANVLTF; DNA: TGTGCCAGCAGCGGACAGGGTATTGGGGCCAACGTCCTGACTTTC
V: TRBV29-1; size: many; D: .; J: TRBJ2-5; CDR3: CSVEDVGQALGTQYF; DNA: TGCAGCGTTGAAGATGTTGGGCAGGCCCTGGGGACCCAGTACTTC
V: TRBV14; size: few; D: .; J: TRBJ2-5; CDR3: CASSSVPGGAETQYF; DNA: TGTGCCAGCAGCTCGGTCCCAGGGGGGGCAGAGACCCAGTACTTC
V: TRBV7-2; size: few; D: TRBD2; J: TRBJ2-7; CDR3: CASSPLAGANHEQYF; DNA: TGTGCCAGCAGCCCACTAGCGGGAGCCAACCACGAGCAGTACTTC
V: TRBV7-9; size: many; D: .; J: TRBJ1-2; CDR3: CASGSLRGPPVNYGYTF; DNA: TGTGCCAGCGGGTCGCTTCGGGGCCCACCCGTTAACTATGGCTACACCTTC
V: TRBV19; size: few; D: TRBD1; J: TRBJ1-1; CDR3: CATKPHLIDRDRTEAFF; DNA: TGTGCCACCAAACCTCATCTGATAGACAGGGATCGAACTGAAGCTTTCTTT
V: TRBV29-1; size: few; D: .; J: TRBJ1-3; CDR3: CSPGTASSGNTIYF; DNA: TGCAGCCCCGGGACCGCGAGCTCTGGAAACACCATATATTTT
V: TRBV11-2; size: .; D: .; J: TRBJ2-5; CDR3: CASSLDRPGKRETQYF; DNA: TGTGCCAGCAGCTTAGATCGTCCAGGGAAGCGGGAGACCCAGTACTTC
V: TRBV9; size: .; D: .; J: TRBJ2-5; CDR3: CASSVGRNAQETQYF; DNA: TGTGCCAGCAGCGTAGGCCGGAACGCCCAAGAGACCCAGTACTTC
V: TRBV14; size: few; D: .; J: TRBJ2-7; CDR3: CASSQRDAYSYEQYF; DNA: TGTGCCAGCAGCCAAAGGGACGCCTACTCCTACGAGCAGTACTTC
V: TRBV9; size: .; D: TRBD1; J: TRBJ2-7; CDR3: CASSVETGGDYEQYF; DNA: TGTGCCAGCAGCGTAGAGACAGGGGGCGATTACGAGCAGTACTTC
V: TRBV29-1; size: many; D: TRBD2; J: TRBJ2-5; CDR3: CSVFGGAQETQYF; DNA: TGCAGCGTGTTCGGGGGGGCACAAGAGACCCAGTACTTC
V: TRBV2; size: .; D: TRBD1; J: TRBJ1-1; CDR3: CASSWGQALNTEAFF; DNA: TGTGCCAGCAGCTGGGGACAGGCATTGAACACTGAAGCTTTCTTT
V: TRBV29-1; size: .; D: .; J: TRBJ1-1; CDR3: CAWSVSMNTEAFF; DNA: TGTGCCTGGAGTGTGTCTATGAACACTGAAGCTTTCTTT
V: TRBV7-2; size: .; D: TRBD1; J: TRBJ1-1; CDR3: CASSSLRGRSTEAFF; DNA: TGTGCCAGCAGCTCCCTCAGGGGGCGGAGTACTGAAGCTTTCTTT
V: TRBV5-1; size: few; D: .; J: TRBJ2-5; CDR3: CASSLTPAGSGETQYF; DNA: TGCGCCAGCAGCTTGACCCCGGCAGGGAGTGGGGAGACCCAGTACTTC
V: TRBV10-2; size: many; D: .; J: TRBJ1-4; CDR3: CASQQDDNEKLFF; DNA: TGCGCCAGCCAACAGGATGATAATGAAAAACTGTTTTTT
V: TRBV10-2; size: many; D: .; J: TRBJ1-5; CDR3: CASSESIGASQHF; DNA: TGCGCCAGCAGTGAGTCGATTGGGGCGTCCCAGCATTTT